The next 11 T cell receptor beta chains were all read from a single sample in a study of regulatory T cells in long-lasting Graves disease. Stated time point: persistent/refractory GD, antithyroid drugs over 5 years with positive TRAb. From RNA extracted from PBMCs, the TCR library was made. Library construction for TCR beta used iRepertoire HTBI primers and Arm-PCR of CDR3 regions. One entry per CDR3 protein, called by TCRdb with MiXCR from the multiplex PCR reads. Of about 290,000 distinct CDR3 sequences in the sample, roughly a fifth were seen once. Here the sequenced sample was peripheral blood mononuclear cells (PBMCs), taken when the disease was refractory, from a patient treated with antithyroid drugs. The receptors originated from a female donor with Graves disease.

This clonotype was found many times. The chain links TRBV11-2 to TRBJ2-7, with D possibly TRBD1 on 5 matching bases. Germline CDR1 is SGHAT and CDR2 is FQNNGV. Trimming pared 5 bases from V and 6 bases from J, leaving 14 bases between. This CDR3 is 13 amino acids long. Written as DNA, the CDR3 is TGTGCCAGCAGCCCCAGACAGAAGTCCGAGCAGTACTTC. Its protein product is CASSPRQKSEQYF.

The chain is built from TRBV7-2 and TRBJ2-2, with D possibly matching TRBD2 (5 bases). Germline V lookup: CDR1 SGHTA, CDR2 FQGNSA. The CDR3 length is 15 residues. Trimming shortened V by 7 bases and J by 0 bases, and 12 bases separated the two germline ends. The CDR3: CASTYMRANTGELFF. The DNA for the CDR3 is TGTGCCAGCACCTATATGCGGGCGAACACCGGGGAGCTGTTTTTT.

This clonotype occurred a few times. DNA of the CDR3: TGTGCCAGCAGAAGGACAGGGAGTACCACATTTCATGAAAAACTGTTTTTT. This encodes CASRRTGSTTFHEKLFF. The chain couples TRBV27 to TRBJ1-4; 8 bases line up with TRBD1. Germline V gene data show CDR1 as MNHEY and CDR2 as SMNVEV (reference sequence). CDR3 length equals 17 residues. V trimming: 6 bases; J trimming: 6 bases; junction bases outside the gene matches: 15.

This clonotype was observed many times. The V and J genes are TRBV12-3 or TRBV12-4 and TRBJ1-6, with D possibly being TRBD1 (6 bases). This CDR3 has 15 residues. Deletions cut 6 bases from V and 7 bases from J, with 16 bases between. The CDR3 loop reads CASSTYGGGNSPLHF. Here the CDR3 DNA reads TGTGCCAGCAGCACCTACGGGGGCGGGAATTCACCCCTCCACTTT.

This clonotype has at least ten counts. This chain uses TRBV7-8 with TRBJ2-7, with 7 bases fitting TRBD1. The trim removed 6 bases at V and 1 base at J, leaving 12 bases unmatched. CDR3 length: 16 residues. CDR1 SGHVS and CDR2 FQNEAQ come from the germline V gene. In DNA, the CDR3 is TGTGCCAGCAGTCGACGTGGACAGGTCGGTTCCTACGAGCAGTACTTC. Amino acid sequence: CASSRRGQVGSYEQYF.

In its sample, this clonotype was seen a few times. The chain recombines TRBV6-1 with TRBJ1-5; D unresolved. V lost 7 bases and J 0 bases, leaving 19 bases between the germline ends. Germline CDR1 reads MNHNS; CDR2 reads SASEGT. The CDR3 extends over 17 amino acids. CDR3 region: CASTPPRDGHSNQPQHF. The CDR3 DNA follows: TGTGCCAGCACCCCTCCCCGCGACGGTCATAGCAATCAGCCCCAGCATTTT.

This clonotype was seen ten or more times. The chain links TRBV3-1 to TRBJ2-5; 10 bases fit TRBD2. The CDR3 runs to 16 residues. Germline-derived CDR1 and CDR2 are LGHDT and YNNKEL (reference sequence). The V segment lost 3 bases and the J segment 6 bases; nucleotides outside the gene matches: 10. CDR3 nucleotides: TGTGCCAGCAGCCAGCCCAAAGCGGGAGGGTGGAAGACCCAGTACTTC. Translating gives CASSQPKAGGWKTQYF.

This clonotype appeared a single time. This rearrangement joins TRBV7-2 to TRBJ2-7; D possibly corresponds to TRBD2 (5 bases). The CDR3 totals 13 residues. Germline V gene sequence: CDR1 SGHTA, CDR2 FQGNSA. V was pared by 5 bases and J by 8 bases, with 16 bases between. The CDR3 is CASSQTGMGKQYF. The CDR3 DNA is TGTGCCAGCAGCCAAACGGGAATGGGCAAGCAGTACTTC.

The chain employs TRBV20-1 and TRBJ2-7, with 14 bases matching TRBD2. The CDR3 spans 16 residues. The germline V gene has CDR1 DFQATT and CDR2 SNEGSKA (reference sequence). The V and J ends lost 1 base and 5 bases, in that order; junction bases with no gene match: 7. CDR3 protein: CSARVGTSGRGHEQYF. The DNA for the CDR3 is TGCAGTGCTAGAGTGGGGACTAGCGGGAGAGGCCACGAGCAGTACTTC.

This clonotype was detected ten times or more. The chain recombines TRBV29-1 with TRBJ1-1; D gene ambiguous. Germline V gene data show CDR1 as SQVTM and CDR2 as ANQGSEA. This CDR3 has 14 residues. V was cut by 0 bases and J by 1 base, with 9 bases left in between. The CDR3: CSVEDLEPNTEAFF. The DNA of the CDR3 is TGCAGCGTTGAAGATCTCGAACCGAACACTGAAGCTTTCTTT.

The chain has TRBV2 and TRBJ2-3; D is unresolved. V lost 3 bases and J 2 bases, leaving 9 bases between the germline ends. CDR1 is SNHLY and CDR2 is FYNNEI in the germline V gene. The CDR3 covers 14 residues. The CDR3 sequence is CASSELGTTDTQYF. CDR3 DNA sequence: TGTGCCAGCAGTGAGCTGGGAACCACAGATACGCAGTATTTT.